This T cell receptor beta chain is drawn from a study of blood T cells in healthy people across ages. The people who gave samples were healthy Caucasians from Russia, aged 6 to 90. Alongside a J-beta primer mix, a sample-barcoded 5' primer served in a second PCR lasting 7 to 11 cycles. Each cDNA molecule was tagged by a template-switch adaptor with 12 random nucleotides. Samples each returned at least 3 million CDR3-containing paired-end reads. One entry per CDR3 protein, called by TCRdb with MiXCR from the 5' RACE reads. The repertoire includes about 1.8 million distinct CDR3 sequences, roughly 50% of them detected once, and more than 2% sits in the top ten. Study-level points and caveats: Because sorting was not performed, PBMCs prevented conclusive naive versus antigen-experienced comparison.

Remarks on this clonotype: Its antigen is still unknown.

Germline loops: CDR1 LGHNA, CDR2 YNFKEQ. Trimming stripped 4 bases from V and 4 bases from J, with 19 bases between. This CDR3 comprises 16 residues. The genes are TRBV4-2 and TRBJ1-1, with a weak D call TRBD1 (5 bases). Sequenced sample: blood. The TCR was taken from a woman between 35 and 50 years old in good health. CDR3 nucleotide sequence: TGTGCCAGCAGCCCAGCCCTCGCCCGGGGGTCCACTGAAGCTTTCTTT. The encoded protein is CASSPALARGSTEAFF.